This T cell receptor (beta chain) was sequenced during a study of blood T cell repertoires in COVID-19. In the study overall: From T cells, B-cell-depleted T cells, or PBMCs came the material, which was cDNA or gDNA.

Authors' data handling: Researchers report that nucleated cell counts were estimated from reference gene primer amplification. The table came from immunoSEQ multiplex PCR; TCRdb's copy has only in-frame clones and leaves some out. Clone size and V and J calls were adopted from that table, with D and trimming inferred from the DNA. The sample shows some 500,000 clones, 85% to 90% of them seen only once. The CDR3 loop spans 15 amino acids. CDR1 is SEHNR and CDR2 is FQNEAQ in the germline V gene (reference sequence). V shed 3 bases and J shed 2 bases, with 12 bases lying between them. The sequence derives from a woman aged 50 to 60 with COVID-19, enrolled during active disease. The sequenced material came from peripheral blood. This chain uses TRBV7-9 with TRBJ2-3; D perhaps matches TRBD2 (5 bases). CDR3 nucleotide sequence: TGTGCCAGCAGCTTGAGGGCAGGTCCCACAGATACGCAGTATTTT. This translates into CASSLRAGPTDTQYF.